This TCR beta chain appears in the sequencing data of a study of blood T cell repertoires in COVID-19. Turning to the study itself: Acute and convalescent COVID-19 samples came from the United States, Italy and Spain. The analysed material was cDNA or gDNA that came from T cells, B-cell-depleted T cells, or PBMCs.

Per the original data handling: For nucleated cells, counts were estimated from reference gene primer amplification. Measured with immunoSEQ multiplex PCR; TCRdb has only the in-frame clones, and not every one. The V and J calls and clone size come from that table; D and trimming were worked out from the DNA. The sample has some 50,000 clones; around 83% are singletons. Trimming at V came to 5 bases and at J to 8 bases, leaving 6 bases not matched to a gene. The CDR3 is made up of 13 amino acids. Germline V gene data show CDR1 as WNHNN and CDR2 as SYGVQD (reference sequence). This clone was picked up one time.

Sequencing was done on a sample of peripheral blood. V and J are TRBV10-1 and TRBJ1-2, with TRBD1 matching 9 bases. This TCR was recovered from a woman older than 75 with acute or convalescent COVID-19. CDR3 nucleotide sequence: TGCGCCAGCAGTCGGGACAGGGCGGCCGGCTACACCTTC. Protein product: CASSRDRAAGYTF.